This section outlines one TCR beta chain sequence together with its context. Its antigen is currently unknown. cDNA libraries of TCR beta carried unique molecular identifiers. TCRdb ran MiXCR on the PCR reads and lists one entry per CDR3 protein. The sample includes roughly 600,000 distinct CDR3 sequences, roughly 40% of them seen just once. This entry comes from a study of post-analysis software for immune sequencing data. Findings and caveats of the study: TRBV5-6, TRBV5-1 and TRBV20-1 belonged to a set of roughly five TRBV segments that were more frequent in patients than controls.

The germline CDR1 and CDR2 sequences are SQVTM and ANQGSEA. CDR3 length: 12 amino acids. The V gene lost 5 bases and the J gene lost 8 bases, with 13 bases spanning the gap. Sequencing was performed on blood. V and J are TRBV29-1 and TRBJ2-1; tentatively, D is TRBD1 (5 bases). This clonotype was obtained from a girl aged 5 to 17 with multiple sclerosis. CDR3 residues: CSVLLLGDEQFF. The CDR3, as DNA: TGCAGCGTTCTATTATTAGGGGATGAGCAGTTCTTC.